A selection of T cell receptor beta chains follows, all from one sample in a study of T cells in Graves' hyperthyroidism and ophthalmopathy. TCRdb used MiXCR to reprocess the multiplex PCR reads, holding one entry per CDR3 protein. The data hold 460,000 or so distinct CDR3 sequences, with roughly an eighth observed a single time. The sequenced sample consisted of blood. These receptors were collected from a woman under 30 with Graves' hyperthyroidism. The CDR3 runs from the conserved cysteine through the conserved F or W. The D gene is left open where the match is weak. Clone size is stated in some rows and not others, as once, few, many or a class when expanded.

NA	TRBJ2-5	TRBV25-1	NA	TGTGCCAGCAGTAAAGGACAGCCCGGGGAGACCCAGTACTTC	CASSKGQPGETQYF
NA	TRBJ2-7	TRBV20-1	TRBD2	TGCAGTGCCCACCGGGACTACACCTACGAGCAGTACTTC	CSAHRDYTYEQYF
NA	TRBJ2-6	TRBV3-1	NA	TGTGCCAGCAGCCCCTACCTAGGAGAGGGAACAGGGGCCAACGTCCTGACTTTC	CASSPYLGEGTGANVLTF
NA	TRBJ1-1	TRBV7-2	NA	TGTGCCAGCAGCCCAAGAGAACAGGGTGAAGCTTTCTTT	CASSPREQGEAFF
many	TRBJ1-2	TRBV27	NA	TGTGCCAGCAGTAGGTCCGGGGCCGACAACTATGGCTACACCTTC	CASSRSGADNYGYTF
many	TRBJ1-5	TRBV11-2	NA	TGTGCCAGCAGCTTAGATAGGGCCAGGGGAGGAAGGCAGCCCCAGCATTTT	CASSLDRARGGRQPQHF
NA	TRBJ1-2	TRBV25-1	NA	TGTGCCAGCAGTGGGGGGGAACAGGCTTCGCGCTATGGCTACACCTTC	CASSGGEQASRYGYTF
many	TRBJ2-1	TRBV12-3/TRBV12-4	NA	TGTGCCAGCAGTCCACTAGATCTGAATGAGCAGTTCTTC	CASSPLDLNEQFF
many	TRBJ2-5	TRBV4-1	TRBD2	TGCGCCAGCAGCCAAGTGTCCGGGAGGGAGACCCAGTACTTC	CASSQVSGRETQYF
NA	TRBJ2-3	TRBV27	NA	TGTGCCAGCAGTTTTCAGGGGGACGGATTGATAGCGGGAAACACAGATACGCAGTATTTT	CASSFQGDGLIAGNTDTQYF
many	TRBJ2-1	TRBV3-1	TRBD2	TGTGCCAGCAGCCCGATGACGGGGGGTTACAATGAGCAGTTCTTC	CASSPMTGGYNEQFF
few	TRBJ2-5	TRBV9	NA	TGTGCCAGCAGCGTAGTTGGGGACATACAAGAGACCCAGTACTTC	CASSVVGDIQETQYF
NA	TRBJ1-3	TRBV2	NA	TGTGCCAGCAGTGATATCCGAGGACAGAGGAACACCATATATTTT	CASSDIRGQRNTIYF
many	TRBJ1-4	TRBV12-3/TRBV12-4	TRBD1	TGTGCCAGCAGCCGCAGGGGGCTGGAGGAAAAACTGTTTTTT	CASSRRGLEEKLFF
many	TRBJ2-2	TRBV6-2/TRBV6-3	TRBD2	TGTGCCAGCAGTTACTCCACTAGCGGCGCGAACACCGGGGAGCTGTTTTTT	CASSYSTSGANTGELFF
few	TRBJ2-2	TRBV29-1	TRBD1	TGCAGCGTTGAACCAAACAGGGGGGCGAACACCGGGGAGCTGTTTTTT	CSVEPNRGANTGELFF
NA	TRBJ2-1	TRBV30	TRBD2	TGTGCCTGGACCCTAGCGGGAGGGAGTGAGCAGTTCTTC	CAWTLAGGSEQFF
few	TRBJ2-3	TRBV10-3	NA	TGTGCCATCAGTATAGCGGCTAGCACAGATACGCAGTATTTT	CAISIAASTDTQYF
NA	TRBJ2-1	TRBV7-2	TRBD2	TGTGCCAGCAGACCGGGACTAGCGGGACCGATTATGAGGGAGCAGTTCTTC	CASRPGLAGPIMREQFF
many	TRBJ2-1	TRBV7-2	TRBD2	TGTGCCAGCAGCTTACGAGCGGGAAGGCCCAATGAGCAGTTCTTC	CASSLRAGRPNEQFF
NA	TRBJ2-7	TRBV5-1	NA	TGCGCCAGCAGCACATCGGACCACTCCTACGAGCAGTACTTC	CASSTSDHSYEQYF